The sequence of this TCR beta chain was determined in a study of esophageal squamous cell carcinoma under preoperative chemotherapy. Trimming cost V 6 bases and J 1 base; bases outside gene matches: 6. The CDR3 loop spans 16 amino acids. Germline CDR1 is MNHNS and CDR2 is SASEGT. TCRdb reanalysed the PCR reads using MiXCR and keeps one entry per CDR3 protein. Of some 30,000 distinct CDR3 sequences listed, less than 55% are singletons. Noted time point: before preoperative PTX-NDP chemotherapy. This clonotype was detected many times. The chain has TRBV6-1 and TRBJ2-2; 9 positions agree with TRBD1. The sample here was taken from a patient given preoperative chemotherapy. This clonotype originated in a human donor with esophageal squamous cell carcinoma. The donor label of this sample is uncertain. CDR3 region: CASRPPGQGNTGELFF. DNA for the CDR3: TGTGCCAGCAGACCTCCGGGACAGGGGAACACCGGGGAGCTGTTTTTT.